This paragraph reports one T cell receptor (beta chain). J was trimmed by 0 bases and V by 2 bases; bases with no gene match: 7. Germline V lookup: CDR1 SGHVS, CDR2 FQNEAQ. The CDR3 runs to 17 residues. These data belong to a study of T cell changes during pregnancy in multiple sclerosis. Clones were read by immunoSEQ multiplex PCR, and TCRdb kept only the in-frame ones, dropping some. The sample carries roughly 72,000 clones, over 85% recorded once. This receptor was taken from a female donor with multiple sclerosis, enrolled in a pregnancy study. Here the sequenced sample was CD4+ T cells from peripheral blood mononuclear cells, taken before pregnancy. The chain links TRBV7-8 to TRBJ1-2; 9 nucleotides line up with TRBD1. CDR3 protein: CASSLLTGGSANYGYTF. CDR3 nucleotides: TGTGCCAGCAGCTTATTAACAGGGGGCTCAGCTAACTATGGCTACACCTTC.